The next 30 T cell receptor beta chains were all read from a single sample in a study of T cells in Graves' hyperthyroidism and ophthalmopathy. From RNA transcripts, TCR beta CDR3 regions were amplified. Using the HTBI primer set, a first-round RT-PCR was run on the TCR CDR3. TCRdb itself ran the multiplex PCR reads through MiXCR, one entry per CDR3 protein. Here the sample spans 600,000 to 900,000 distinct CDR3 sequences, roughly 15% being singletons. The sequenced material came from blood. These TCRs come from a man aged 18 to 29 with Graves' hyperthyroidism.

The chain employs TRBV2 and TRBJ2-7; TRBD1 matches at 10 bases. The CDR3 sequence is 11 residues long. V lost 9 bases, J lost 8 bases, and 4 bases stayed unmatched. Germline V gives CDR1 SNHLY, CDR2 FYNNEI. The CDR3 DNA reads TGTGCCAGTGAGGGACAGGGGAAGCAGTACTTC. It yields the protein CASEGQGKQYF.

The CDR3 spells CASREGRAKNIQYF. In DNA, the CDR3 is TGTGCCAGCAGGGAGGGGCGGGCCAAAAACATTCAGTACTTC. The chain uses TRBV2 and TRBJ2-4; the D gene is possibly TRBD2 (6 bases). Trimming stripped 6 bases from V and 1 base from J, with 10 bases between. This CDR3 comprises 14 residues. Per the germline V gene, CDR1 is SNHLY and CDR2 is FYNNEI.

This clonotype occurred many times. The chain couples TRBV6-2 or TRBV6-3 to TRBJ2-7; D gene unclear. Trimming shortened V by 0 bases and J by 7 bases, and 4 bases separated the two germline ends. The CDR3 is 11 residues long. CDR1 is MNHEY and CDR2 is SVGEGT in the germline V gene. CDR3 protein: CASSYSEEQYF. The DNA of the CDR3 is TGTGCCAGCAGTTACTCGGAAGAGCAGTACTTC.

The chain links TRBV29-1 to TRBJ2-7; either TRBD1 or TRBD2 may fit D (5 bases each). The germline CDR1 and CDR2 sequences are SQVTM and ANQGSEA. Trimming took off 6 bases at V and 2 bases at J, with 17 bases between the two ends. This CDR3 region has 14 residues. This chain's CDR3 is CSVHTGTETYEQYF. The CDR3 region has the DNA TGCAGCGTCCATACCGGGACGGAAACCTACGAGCAGTACTTC.

The V call is TRBV7-9, the J call TRBJ1-4; 9 bases are a match to TRBD1. The CDR3 spans 15 residues. Germline CDR1 SEHNR, CDR2 FQNEAQ (reference sequence). J lost 4 bases, V lost 5 bases, and 5 bases had no gene match. The CDR3 protein is CASSLDRGFNEKLFF. The CDR3 DNA follows: TGTGCCAGCAGCCTGGACAGGGGATTTAATGAAAAACTGTTTTTT.

This clonotype has only a few counts. The gene calls are TRBV6-1 and TRBJ2-1; D gene uncertain. The germline gives CDR1 MNHNS, CDR2 SASEGT. V shed 5 bases and J shed 3 bases, with 17 bases lying between them. The CDR3 covers 16 residues. CDR3 loop: CASSPLDGPVYNEQFF. The DNA of the CDR3 is TGTGCCAGCAGTCCCCTCGACGGACCGGTCTACAATGAGCAGTTCTTC.

The chain couples TRBV7-9 to TRBJ1-2; D gene uncertain. The CDR3 runs 15 residues. Germline CDR1 SEHNR, CDR2 FQNEAQ (reference sequence). Trimming pared 3 bases from V and 8 bases from J, leaving 19 bases between. CDR3 residues: CASSFQSQAPGGYTF. The CDR3 DNA follows: TGTGCCAGCAGCTTTCAAAGTCAGGCTCCTGGGGGCTACACCTTC.

This clonotype was counted ten times or more. The chain employs TRBV6-1 and TRBJ2-3; 7 nucleotides match TRBD2. The germline V gene has CDR1 MNHNS and CDR2 SASEGT. Losses at the gene ends were 4 bases for V and 4 bases for J; bases not matched to a gene: 14. This CDR3 is 17 amino acids long. The CDR3 is CASSGRGLVPGPDTQYF. For the CDR3, the DNA is TGTGCCAGCAGTGGTCGTGGACTAGTACCTGGCCCAGATACGCAGTATTTT.

This clonotype was seen repeatedly, ten times or more. The chain joins TRBV7-9 to TRBJ2-1; TRBD1 or TRBD2 may be the D gene (5 bases each). V lost 5 bases, J lost 7 bases, and 12 bases lay in between. Germline CDR1 and CDR2: SEHNR and FQNEAQ (reference sequence). This CDR3 is 13 amino acids long. CDR3 DNA: TGTGCCAGCAGCCCGGGGACGGCTAATGAGCAGTTCTTC. Translation: CASSPGTANEQFF.

This clonotype was seen ten or more times. The V call is TRBV11-3, the J call TRBJ2-5; D not resolved. Germline V gene sequence: CDR1 SGHNT, CDR2 YENEEA. This CDR3 spans 14 amino acids. Trimming took off 5 bases at V and 0 bases at J, with 10 bases between the two ends. CDR3 in amino acids: CASSTGPNQETQYF. The CDR3, as DNA: TGTGCCAGCAGCACCGGGCCAAACCAAGAGACCCAGTACTTC.

The chain employs TRBV28 and TRBJ2-1, with 8 positions matching TRBD1. The J segment lost 9 bases and the V segment lost 8 bases, leaving 12 bases of the junction unmatched. The CDR3 extends over 14 amino acids. Germline V lookup: CDR1 MDHEN, CDR2 SYDVKM. The CDR3 loop is CASCPSQGAGEQFF. In nucleotides, the CDR3 is TGTGCCAGCTGCCCCTCCCAGGGGGCCGGTGAGCAGTTCTTC.

This clonotype occurred a few times. The chain employs TRBV5-6 and TRBJ2-5, with D unclear. The CDR3 extends over 13 amino acids. CDR1 SGHDT and CDR2 YYEEEE come from the germline V gene. Trimming stripped 2 bases from V and 4 bases from J, with 9 bases between. The CDR3 spells CASSFFRRETQYF. In DNA form, the CDR3 reads TGTGCCAGCAGCTTCTTCCGGAGAGAGACCCAGTACTTC.

V is TRBV30 and J is TRBJ2-5; D might be TRBD1 (6 bases). The germline V gene has CDR1 GTSNPN and CDR2 SVGIG (reference sequence). Trimming pared 0 bases from V and 1 base from J, leaving 6 bases between. The length of the CDR3 is 13 residues. CDR3 coding DNA: TGTGCCTGGAGTGTGGACAGCCAAGAGACCCAGTACTTC. Translating it yields CAWSVDSQETQYF.

In this sample, this clonotype turned up many times. The CDR3 region is CASSLGGTGAREQYF. In nucleotides, the CDR3 is TGTGCCAGCAGCTTGGGGGGGACAGGGGCTCGCGAGCAGTACTTC. This chain connects TRBV7-2 to TRBJ2-7; TRBD1 aligns across 10 bases. The CDR3 has 15 amino acids. The germline V gene encodes CDR1 SGHTA and CDR2 FQGNSA. V shed 3 bases and J 6 bases; nucleotides not matched to a gene: 8.

The chain recombines TRBV20-1 with TRBJ2-7; the match to TRBD2 covers 7 bases. Unmatched junction bases numbered 18, after V lost 6 bases and J lost 4 bases. Germline assignment: CDR1 DFQATT and CDR2 SNEGSKA (reference sequence). The CDR3 consists of 16 residues. The CDR3 reads CSARPRGSGPSYEQYF. The CDR3 DNA follows: TGCAGTGCACGCCCTCGGGGTAGCGGGCCCTCTTACGAGCAGTACTTC.

The chain carries TRBV10-3 and TRBJ1-2, with D possibly TRBD1 on 6 matching bases. The V end was cut by 5 bases, the J end by 2 bases, with 9 bases between. Germline assignment: CDR1 ENHRY and CDR2 SYGVKD. The CDR3 consists of 13 residues. The CDR3 DNA reads as TGTGCCATCAGTCCTACAGGGAACTATGGCTACACCTTC. Residues: CAISPTGNYGYTF.

The J gene is TRBJ2-6, the V gene TRBV7-7; no clear D. CDR1 is SSHAT and CDR2 is FNYEAQ in the germline V gene (reference sequence). Trimming took 5 bases from V and 0 from J, leaving 17 bases between them. The CDR3 spans 18 residues. CDR3 amino acids: CASSPRHAPDSGANVLTF. The CDR3 nucleotides read TGTGCCAGCAGCCCCCGACACGCGCCTGACTCTGGGGCCAACGTCCTGACTTTC.

The rearrangement joins TRBV28 to TRBJ2-6; 7 bases are a match to TRBD1. Germline V gene sequence: CDR1 MDHEN, CDR2 SYDVKM. The length of the CDR3 is 16 residues. V lost 6 bases, J lost 2 bases, and 7 bases stayed unmatched. The CDR3 loop reads CASSRPDRAGANVLTF. CDR3 coding DNA: TGTGCCAGCAGCCGACCCGACAGGGCTGGGGCCAACGTCCTGACTTTC.

This clonotype was seen a handful of times. This rearrangement joins TRBV7-3 to TRBJ2-2; TRBD2 matches at 10 bases. CDR3 size: 15 residues. Losses at the gene ends were 5 bases for V and 6 bases for J; bases not matched to a gene: 6. Germline CDR1 reads SGHTA; CDR2 reads FQGTGA. CDR3 sequence (DNA): TGTGCCAGCAGCCTCTCCGGGACTAGCGCCGGGGAGCTGTTTTTT. Its protein product is CASSLSGTSAGELFF.

This clonotype was counted a few times. The chain couples TRBV6-1 to TRBJ1-5; D unresolved. The CDR3 has 14 residues. The V gene lost 5 bases and the J gene lost 0 bases, with 8 bases spanning the gap. CDR1 MNHNS and CDR2 SASEGT come from the germline V gene. The CDR3 bases are TGTGCCAGCAGTTCCCAATATAGCAATCAGCCCCAGCATTTT. It translates to CASSSQYSNQPQHF.

In this sample, this clonotype turned up many times. The V gene is TRBV20-1, the J gene TRBJ2-7; 11 nucleotides agree with TRBD2. The CDR3 length is 17 residues. Germline V gene lookup returns CDR1 DFQATT and CDR2 SNEGSKA (reference sequence). Trimming removed 5 bases from V and 2 bases from J; junction bases left unmatched: 14. The CDR3 DNA follows: TGCAGTGCTGCAGGGTTGGCTAGCGGGAGGAATCCCTACGAGCAGTACTTC. As protein: CSAAGLASGRNPYEQYF.

The genes are TRBV4-1 and TRBJ2-7; 7 nucleotides agree with TRBD1. Trimming removed 0 bases from V and 6 bases from J; junction bases left unmatched: 8. CDR3 length: 15 residues. Germline values: CDR1 MGHRA, CDR2 YSYEKL. DNA for the CDR3: TGCGCCAGCAGCCAAGATCCTTTTACAGGGGTCGAGCAGTACTTC. It codes for CASSQDPFTGVEQYF.

Many counts were recorded for this clonotype. The J gene is TRBJ1-1, the V gene TRBV28; D might be TRBD1 (5 bases). The CDR3 runs to 11 residues. The germline CDR1 and CDR2 sequences are MDHEN and SYDVKM. V was pared by 6 bases and J by 7 bases, with 9 bases between. The CDR3 nucleotides are TGTGCCAGCAGGTTGGGGGTTGAAGCTTTCTTT. Translated: CASRLGVEAFF.

This clonotype was observed at least ten times. This chain connects TRBV7-2 to TRBJ2-7; a possible D gene is TRBD1 (6 bases). V lost 5 bases to trimming and J lost 5 bases, with 13 bases between them. The CDR3 loop spans 13 amino acids. Germline CDR1 reads SGHTA; CDR2 reads FQGNSA. The CDR3 loop reads CASSPGQSHEQYF. The DNA for the CDR3 is TGTGCCAGCAGCCCCGGACAGAGCCACGAGCAGTACTTC.

The CDR3: CASSTDSGTGQETQYF. The CDR3 nucleotides are TGCGCCAGCAGCACTGACTCCGGGACAGGACAAGAGACCCAGTACTTC. The chain combines TRBV5-1 with TRBJ2-5; TRBD1 matches 8 bases. Germline CDR1 is SGHRS and CDR2 is YFSETQ. This CDR3 comprises 16 residues. Trimming cost V 4 bases and J 2 bases; bases outside gene matches: 10.

There are a few counts of this clonotype. The chain uses TRBV2 and TRBJ2-1, with TRBD2 identical over 7 bases. Germline assignment: CDR1 SNHLY and CDR2 FYNNEI. This CDR3 comprises 13 residues. In DNA form, the CDR3 reads TGTGCAGCGGGGCGGACCTCCTACAATGAGCAGTTCTTC. Its translation: CAAGRTSYNEQFF.

This clonotype was recorded a few times. The gene calls are TRBV7-3 and TRBJ2-7, with 11 bases matching TRBD1. The CDR3 length is 15 residues. The germline CDR1 and CDR2 sequences are SGHTA and FQGTGA. After removal of 4 bases from V and 6 bases from J, the junction contained 8 bases not matched to a gene. Written as DNA, the CDR3 is TGTGCCAGCAGCTCCTCCGGGACAGGGGGGGGCGAGCAGTACTTC. Its protein is CASSSSGTGGGEQYF.

This clonotype came up a few times. The chain has TRBV12-3 or TRBV12-4 and TRBJ1-3; D is ambiguous. V was pared by 7 bases and J by 4 bases, with 11 bases between. This CDR3 is built from 13 residues. This CDR3 is CASTLKAGNTIYF. The CDR3 DNA follows: TGTGCCAGCACCCTAAAGGCAGGAAACACCATATATTTT.

In this sample, this clonotype turned up many times. The rearrangement links TRBV6-1 to TRBJ2-5; 8 nucleotides line up with TRBD1. V was clipped by 5 bases and J by 5 bases; unmatched bases: 10. Germline CDR1 and CDR2: MNHNS and SASEGT. The CDR3 consists of 15 residues. This CDR3 is CASSYGAHRGETQYF. The CDR3 DNA sequence: TGTGCCAGCAGTTATGGGGCCCACAGGGGGGAGACCCAGTACTTC.

The V gene is TRBV12-3 or TRBV12-4, the J gene TRBJ2-3; 8 nucleotides align to TRBD1. The CDR3 covers 14 residues. V gave up 7 bases and J gave up 4 bases; unmatched junction bases: 7. Here the CDR3 DNA reads TGTGCCAGCACGGACAGGGTGGCTGCAGATACGCAGTATTTT. It is translated as CASTDRVAADTQYF.